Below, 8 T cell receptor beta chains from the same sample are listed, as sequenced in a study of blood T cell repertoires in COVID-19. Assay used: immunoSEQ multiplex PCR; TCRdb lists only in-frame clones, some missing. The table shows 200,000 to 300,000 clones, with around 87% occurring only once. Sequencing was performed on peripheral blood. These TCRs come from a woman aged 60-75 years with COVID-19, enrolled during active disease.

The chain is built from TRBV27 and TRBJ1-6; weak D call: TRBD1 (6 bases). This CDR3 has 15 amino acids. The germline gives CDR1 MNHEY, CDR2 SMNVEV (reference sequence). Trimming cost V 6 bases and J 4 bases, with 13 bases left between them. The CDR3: CASRRTESYNSPLHF. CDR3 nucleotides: TGTGCCAGCAGGCGGACAGAAAGTTATAATTCACCCCTCCACTTT.

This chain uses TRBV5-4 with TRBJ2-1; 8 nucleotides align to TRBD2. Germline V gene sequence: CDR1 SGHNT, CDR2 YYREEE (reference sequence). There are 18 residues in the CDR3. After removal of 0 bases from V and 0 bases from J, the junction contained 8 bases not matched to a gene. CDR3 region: CASSLGGSGTSSYNEQFF. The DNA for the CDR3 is TGTGCCAGCAGCTTGGGGGGTAGCGGGACTAGCTCCTACAATGAGCAGTTCTTC.

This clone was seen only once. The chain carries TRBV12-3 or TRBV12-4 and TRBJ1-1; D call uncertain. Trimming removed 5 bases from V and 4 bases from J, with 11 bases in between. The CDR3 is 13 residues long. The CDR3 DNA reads TGTGCCAGCAGTAGACGGGGATTCACTGAAGCTTTCTTT. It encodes CASSRRGFTEAFF.

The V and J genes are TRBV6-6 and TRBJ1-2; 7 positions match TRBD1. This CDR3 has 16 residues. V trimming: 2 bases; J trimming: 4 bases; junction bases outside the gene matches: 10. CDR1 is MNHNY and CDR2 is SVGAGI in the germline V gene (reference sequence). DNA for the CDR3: TGTGCCAGCAGTTACGGGTCGACAGGGCTCCCCTATGGCTACACCTTC. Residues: CASSYGSTGLPYGYTF.

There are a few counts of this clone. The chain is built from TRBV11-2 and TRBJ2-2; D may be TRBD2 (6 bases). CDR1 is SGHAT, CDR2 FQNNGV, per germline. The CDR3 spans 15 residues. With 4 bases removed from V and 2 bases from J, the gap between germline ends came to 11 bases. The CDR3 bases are TGTGCCAGCAGCTCGAGACTAGTCAACACCGGGGAGCTGTTTTTT. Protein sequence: CASSSRLVNTGELFF.

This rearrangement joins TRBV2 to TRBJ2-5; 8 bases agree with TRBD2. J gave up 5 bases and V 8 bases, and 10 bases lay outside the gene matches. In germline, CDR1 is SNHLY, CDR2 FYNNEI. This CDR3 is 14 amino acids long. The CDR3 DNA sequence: TGTGCCAGCGGGGGGCGGGGGGCCGGGGAGACCCAGTACTTC. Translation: CASGGRGAGETQYF.

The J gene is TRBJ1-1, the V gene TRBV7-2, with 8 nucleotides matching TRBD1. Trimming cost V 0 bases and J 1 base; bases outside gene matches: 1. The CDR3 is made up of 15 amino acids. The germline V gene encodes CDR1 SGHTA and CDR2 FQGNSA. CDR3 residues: CASSLAGTGNTEAFF. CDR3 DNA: TGTGCCAGCAGCTTAGCAGGGACAGGGAACACTGAAGCTTTCTTT. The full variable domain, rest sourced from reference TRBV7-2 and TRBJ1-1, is GAGVSQSPSNKVTEKGKDVELRCDPISGHTALYWYRQSLGQGLEFLIYFQGNSAPDKSGLPSDRFSAERTGGSVSTLTIQRTQQEDSAVYLCASSLAGTGNTEAFFGQGTRLTVV.

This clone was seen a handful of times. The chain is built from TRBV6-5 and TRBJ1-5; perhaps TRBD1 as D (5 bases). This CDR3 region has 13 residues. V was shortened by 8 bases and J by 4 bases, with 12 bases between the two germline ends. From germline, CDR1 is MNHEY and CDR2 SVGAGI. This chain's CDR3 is CASGRDLNQPQHF. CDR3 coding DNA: TGTGCCAGCGGCCGGGACTTAAATCAGCCCCAGCATTTT.